The 4 T cell receptor beta chains below were found in one sample sequenced in a study of vaccination and CD4 T cells after COVID-19 (dated 2022 in TCRdb). The method behind the library was PCR. Sequencing was performed on an Illumina iSeq 100. At the Johns Hopkins FTIC core, DNA from the cultured CD4+ T cells underwent TCR sequencing with the Oncomine TCR Beta short-read assay. TCRdb took the public reads, trimmed them with fastp at Q25, ran MiXCR for clone calling and kept in-frame beta chains. CDR3 protein sequences are deduplicated, and each keeps its most common genes and DNA. For this sample there are under 20,000 distinct CDR3 sequences; just over 45% appear just once. Of the sample, under 3% falls within the top ten clones. The treatment or condition label, as the study defines it: roughly 10-day PBMC culture with coronavirus spike peptide pools or control peptides (ViraFEST assay). No antigen is known for these receptors.

The input for sequencing was CD4+ T cells from blood, cultured in vitro, taken after SARS-CoV-2 vaccination. The receptors shown here come from a human donor who had recovered from COVID-19.

This clonotype was seen only a few times. This sequence joins TRBV27 and TRBJ2-2, with 9 bases that match TRBD2. With V trimmed by 6 bases and J by 4 bases, 9 bases remained unmatched. CDR1 and CDR2 (germline): MNHEY, SMNVEV (reference sequence). The CDR3 totals 16 residues. The CDR3 DNA is TGTGCCAGCAGAAGACCGGGACTAGCAAGCACCGGGGAGCTGTTTTTT. Translation gives CASRRPGLASTGELFF.

This clonotype was found a few times. Written as DNA, the CDR3 is TGTGCCTGGAGTAGCCAGGGACCGGATGGCTACACCTTC. Protein product: CAWSSQGPDGYTF. This rearrangement joins TRBV30 to TRBJ1-2; a possible D gene is TRBD1 (5 bases). This CDR3 has 13 amino acids. Deletions cut 2 bases from V and 6 bases from J, with 13 bases between. Germline-derived CDR1 and CDR2 are GTSNPN and SVGIG (reference sequence).

This clonotype was detected only a few times. The chain uses TRBV7-6 and TRBJ1-5, with D perhaps TRBD1 (6 bases). The CDR3 runs to 16 residues. V was clipped by 5 bases and J by 4 bases, with 18 bases between them. CDR1 and CDR2 from the germline V gene are SGHVS and FNYEAQ. The CDR3 loop is CASSPLQGGGNQPQHF. The CDR3 bases are TGTGCCAGCAGCCCTTTACAGGGTGGCGGAAATCAGCCCCAGCATTTT. Looking up the rest from reference TRBV7-6 and TRBJ1-5 gives the full variable domain: GAGVSQSPRYKVTKRGQDVALRCDPISGHVSLYWYRQALGQGPEFLTYFNYEAQQDKSGLPNDRFSAERPEGSISTLTIQRTEQRDSAMYRCASSPLQGGGNQPQHFGDGTRLSIL.

The chain combines TRBV28 with TRBJ1-2; D gene unclear. Trimming removed 7 bases at V and 10 bases at J, with 19 bases between. Germline values: CDR1 MDHEN, CDR2 SYDVKM. The length of the CDR3 is 13 residues. The chain's CDR3 is CASTELVRRDYTF. The CDR3 DNA reads TGTGCCAGCACCGAACTGGTGCGTCGTGACTACACCTTC.